Listed here are 3 T cell receptor beta chains from one sample, sequenced in a study of blood T cell repertoires in COVID-19. Method: immunoSEQ multiplex PCR; TCRdb's copy keeps in-frame clones and lacks some. The table lists about 260,000 clones, 90% of them singletons. Specimen: PBMCs or T cells enriched from blood (not recorded which). Receptors were obtained from a man aged 45-60 years who had been exposed to COVID-19.

The rearrangement links TRBV12-3 or TRBV12-4 to TRBJ1-2; D is undetermined. V lost 8 bases to trimming and J lost 4 bases, with 11 bases between them. The CDR3 consists of 12 residues. The CDR3 DNA reads TGTGCCAGCGGACTCGACACCTATGGCTACACCTTC. It yields the protein CASGLDTYGYTF.

The rearrangement links TRBV12-2 to TRBJ1-5; the table's D call, TRBD1, was not checked against the DNA. TRBV12-2 is classified as a pseudogene. CDR3 size: 19 residues. The CDR3 sequence is CASRLAYRGRWGAHQPQHF. DNA for the CDR3: TGTGCAAGTCGCTTAGCGTACAGGGGAAGGTGGGGGGCCCATCAGCCCCAGCATTTT.

The V gene is TRBV27, the J gene TRBJ2-1; D possibly corresponds to TRBD2 (5 bases). Germline assignment: CDR1 MNHEY and CDR2 SMNVEV (reference sequence). V was shortened by 3 bases and J by 9 bases, with 15 bases between the two germline ends. CDR3 size: 14 residues. CDR3 loop: CASSFTGIGVEQFF. The DNA of the CDR3 is TGTGCCAGCAGTTTCACCGGGATTGGTGTTGAGCAGTTCTTC.